This entry lists 13 T cell receptor beta chains sequenced from one sample in a study of PD-1 blockade in classical Hodgkin lymphoma. The time point here: newly diagnosed, previously untreated cHL patient sample. Researchers used magnetic negative selection to pull out pure CD4+ T cells from thawed PBMCs. Generated by immunoSEQ multiplex PCR, the TCRdb table keeps only in-frame clones and is missing some. Here the sample spans 25,000 to 30,000 clones, around 90% being singletons. The sequencing input was CD4+ T cells from blood. The receptors here all came from a human donor with classical Hodgkin lymphoma.

V gene TRBV7-9 combines with J gene TRBJ2-1; D may match TRBD1 or TRBD2 (5 bases each). The V end was cut by 5 bases, the J end by 9 bases, with 20 bases between. Per germline, CDR1 SEHNR and CDR2 FQNEAQ (reference sequence). The CDR3 is 15 amino acids. CDR3 amino acids: CASSRSSGAQSEQFF. The CDR3 DNA reads TGTGCCAGCAGCCGTAGCTCCGGGGCGCAGAGTGAGCAGTTCTTC.

J is TRBJ1-3 and V is TRBV5-1, with 10 bases identical to TRBD1. With 4 bases clipped from V and 8 bases from J, the junction kept 6 bases outside the gene matches. Germline CDR1 and CDR2: SGHRS and YFSETQ. This CDR3 comprises 14 residues. This CDR3 is CASSLTGGEDTIYF. The CDR3 DNA sequence: TGCGCCAGCAGCCTGACAGGGGGCGAAGACACCATATATTTT.

The chain combines TRBV6-1 with TRBJ2-3; D unresolved. This CDR3 region has 13 residues. Trimming left V 6 bases short and J 6 bases short, with 13 bases between. CDR1 MNHNS and CDR2 SASEGT come from the germline V gene. The CDR3 DNA reads TGTGCCAGCAGGGAATCTGGCGACGATACGCAGTATTTT. Translation gives CASRESGDDTQYF.

J is TRBJ2-2 and V is TRBV7-9; a possible D gene is TRBD1 (6 bases). CDR1 and CDR2 (germline): SEHNR, FQNEAQ (reference sequence). Trimming shortened V by 6 bases and J by 4 bases, and 27 bases separated the two germline ends. The CDR3 has 19 amino acids. CDR3: CASSHRGFGTSFLTGELFF. As DNA, the CDR3 is TGTGCCAGCAGTCATAGAGGTTTTGGGACAAGTTTCCTCACCGGGGAGCTGTTTTTT.

The chain uses TRBV5-1 and TRBJ2-5, with no clear D. This CDR3 is built from 13 residues. Trimming stripped 0 bases from V and 3 bases from J, with 6 bases between. CDR1 and CDR2 (germline): SGHRS, YFSETQ. CDR3 nucleotide sequence: TGCGCCAGCAGCTTGGGGCAGAAAGAGACCCAGTACTTC. Translating gives CASSLGQKETQYF.

The chain recombines TRBV18 with TRBJ1-2, with D possibly TRBD1 on 5 matching bases. V lost 6 bases, J lost 5 bases, and 13 bases lay in between. The CDR3 has 13 amino acids. Germline CDR1 and CDR2: KGHSH and LQKENI. CDR3 protein: CASSVTQDYGYTF. CDR3 sequence (DNA): TGTGCCAGCTCTGTGACACAGGATTATGGCTACACCTTC.

This clone has just one count. The V call is TRBV5-1, the J call TRBJ2-2, with 11 bases aligning to TRBD2. Germline V CDR1 and CDR2: SGHRS, YFSETQ. The CDR3 runs to 16 residues. V dropped 6 bases and J dropped 0; count of bases not matched to a gene: 4. The CDR3 region is CASTGLAVANTGELFF. CDR3 nucleotide sequence: TGCGCCAGCACGGGACTAGCGGTCGCGAACACCGGGGAGCTGTTTTTT.

This clone was seen only once. The chain couples TRBV29-1 to TRBJ2-5; 13 nucleotides agree with TRBD2. The DNA end favors TRBJ2-7, so the J call may be wrong. This CDR3 has 14 residues. The germline V gene has CDR1 SQVTM and CDR2 ANQGSEA. CDR3 DNA: TGCAGCGCGGGGACTAGCGGGAAGCTCAGCGAGCAGTACTTC. Its translation: CSAGTSGKLSEQYF.

In its sample, this clone was seen a few times. The V gene is TRBV14, the J gene TRBJ1-1, with 8 bases aligning to TRBD1. The ends lost 0 bases at V and 5 bases at J; junction bases unmatched: 5. This CDR3 has 15 residues. Germline V gene data show CDR1 as SGHDN and CDR2 as FVKESK. The CDR3 region has the DNA TGTGCCAGCAGCCAAGAGGCACAGGGGGGGACTGAAGCTTTCTTT. Protein product: CASSQEAQGGTEAFF.

V is TRBV6-1 and J is TRBJ2-7; no definite D call. The ends were cut back, 6 bases at V and 3 bases at J, with 6 bases in the middle. The V gene's germline CDR1 is MNHNS and CDR2 SASEGT. The CDR3 contains 11 residues. The CDR3 region is CASSPHYEQYF. The CDR3, as DNA: TGTGCCAGCAGCCCTCACTACGAGCAGTACTTC.

The V gene is TRBV28, the J gene TRBJ1-5; 7 bases are shared with TRBD1. The CDR3 runs to 17 residues. V trimming: 4 bases; J trimming: 0 bases; junction bases outside the gene matches: 9. Germline assignment: CDR1 MDHEN and CDR2 SYDVKM. The CDR3 reads CASSSLPDRYSNQPQHF. CDR3 nucleotides: TGTGCCAGCAGTTCCCTCCCGGACAGGTATAGCAATCAGCCCCAGCATTTT. The full variable domain, its missing parts supplied by reference TRBV28 and TRBJ1-5, is DVKVTQSSRYLVKRTGEKVFLECVQDMDHENMFWYRQDPGLGLRLIYFSYDVKMKEKGDIPEGYSVSREKKERFSLILESASTNQTSMYLCASSSLPDRYSNQPQHFGDGTRLSIL.

The rearrangement links TRBV29-1 to TRBJ2-7; possible D gene TRBD1, 5 bases. Per germline, CDR1 SQVTM and CDR2 ANQGSEA. Trimming removed 4 bases at V and 2 bases at J, with 15 bases between. The CDR3 contains 14 residues. The CDR3 DNA follows: TGCAGCGTTGGTCGAACAGGAGTCCCCTACGAGCAGTACTTC. Its translation: CSVGRTGVPYEQYF.

This clone was seen once. The chain employs TRBV6-1 and TRBJ1-5; possibly TRBD1 for D (5 bases). V lost 7 bases and J 3 bases, leaving 7 bases between the germline ends. Germline V CDR1 and CDR2: MNHNS, SASEGT. The CDR3 has 12 amino acids. The CDR3 DNA sequence: TGTGCCAGCATGGGGCCCAATCAGCCCCAGCATTTT. This encodes CASMGPNQPQHF.